This TCR beta chain appears in the sequencing data of a study of CD8 T cells in Susac syndrome. Multiple sclerosis controls were treatment-naive patients with stable or active relapsing-remitting disease. Negative isolation was applied to CD8+ and CD4+ T cells, and FACS enrichment was applied to TEMRA cells. Germline V lookup: CDR1 SQVTM, CDR2 ANQGSEA. J was trimmed by 5 bases and V by 6 bases; bases with no gene match: 3. The length of the CDR3 is 13 residues. Reverse transcription of 0.5 to 1 ug RNA was performed with random hexamers. The method of amplification for TCR beta CDR3 was immunoSEQ multiplex PCR, covering 54 Vbeta and 13 Jbeta. MiXCR, run by TCRdb on the immunoSEQ multiplex PCR reads, gives a single entry per CDR3 protein. The data contain 300,000 or so distinct CDR3 sequences, 90% to 95% of them singletons.

This clonotype was sampled from a human donor with multiple sclerosis. The V gene is TRBV29-1, the J gene TRBJ1-4; 10 positions agree with TRBD1. The material sequenced was CD4+ T cells from PBMCs. The chain's CDR3 is CSVGTGDNEKLFF. The CDR3 DNA reads TGCAGCGTGGGGACAGGGGACAATGAAAAACTGTTTTTT.